Below are 24 T cell receptor beta chains sequenced from a single sample in a study of blood T cell repertoires in COVID-19 (dated by TCRdb to about 2020). The library was made by the immunoSEQ multiplex PCR assay. The immuneACCESS repertoire file appears here via TCRdb, limited to in-frame rearrangements. These files lack a portion of the clones; in checked studies, under half of the deficit traces to unresolved V genes, and the cause of the others is not known. The sample table records some 270,000 clones; approximately 84% of these occur just once. The top ten constitute about 3.5% of the sample. The sample comprised PBMCs or T cells enriched from blood (not recorded which). These receptors all come from a man aged 50-59 years who had recovered from COVID-19.

The chain joins TRBV27 to TRBJ1-5, with a possible D match to TRBD1 (5 bases). The V gene lost 5 bases and the J gene lost 5 bases, with 10 bases spanning the gap. CDR1 and CDR2 (germline): MNHEY, SMNVEV (reference sequence). This CDR3 has 13 amino acids. The CDR3 nucleotides read TGTGCCAGCAGTCGGACACGGGATCAGCCCCAGCATTTT. It specifies CASSRTRDQPQHF.

The V and J genes are TRBV6-5 and TRBJ2-3; D is perhaps TRBD1 (7 bases). This CDR3 spans 14 amino acids. V lost 6 bases to trimming and J lost 2 bases, with 12 bases between them. Per germline, CDR1 MNHEY and CDR2 SVGAGI. The CDR3 nucleotides read TGTGCCAGCAGGGAGGGGGCCTCCACAGATACGCAGTATTTT. Amino acid sequence: CASREGASTDTQYF.

This rearrangement joins TRBV19 to TRBJ2-2; D is possibly TRBD2 (6 bases). The CDR3 loop spans 17 amino acids. With 7 bases removed from V and 3 bases from J, the gap between germline ends came to 21 bases. The germline CDR1 and CDR2 sequences are LNHDA and SQIVND (reference sequence). CDR3 bases: TGTGCCAGTATACTTCGTACCGGGACTGCGCACACCGGGGAGCTGTTTTTT. Its protein product is CASILRTGTAHTGELFF.

The rearrangement links TRBV27 to TRBJ1-4; perhaps TRBD1 as D (5 bases). Trimming pared 2 bases from V and 1 base from J, leaving 11 bases between. The CDR3 runs to 16 residues. Germline CDR1 reads MNHEY; CDR2 reads SMNVEV (reference sequence). The CDR3, as DNA: TGTGCCAGCAGTTTAGAGGGGAGGGGAACTAATGAAAAACTGTTTTTT. The encoded protein is CASSLEGRGTNEKLFF.

The chain carries TRBV15 and TRBJ1-2, with 7 bases fitting TRBD1. CDR3 length equals 13 residues. Germline CDR1 reads LNHNV; CDR2 reads YYDKDF (reference sequence). J lost 6 bases, V lost 0 bases, and 1 base had no gene match. Here the CDR3 reads CATSRETGNGYTF. The CDR3 bases are TGTGCCACCAGCAGAGAGACAGGGAATGGCTACACCTTC. The full variable domain, its missing parts supplied by reference TRBV15 and TRBJ1-2, is DAMVIQNPRYQVTQFGKPVTLSCSQTLNHNVMYWYQQKSSQAPKLLFHYYDKDFNNEADTPDNFQSRRPNTSFCFLDIRSPGLGDTAMYLCATSRETGNGYTFGSGTRLTVV.

The V gene is TRBV6-6, the J gene TRBJ2-7; TRBD1 agrees at 7 bases. The CDR3 sequence is 14 residues long. The ends lost 4 bases at V and 6 bases at J; junction bases unmatched: 9. Germline CDR1 and CDR2: MNHNY and SVGAGI (reference sequence). The CDR3 protein is CASSSPPTGTEQYF. CDR3 in DNA: TGTGCCAGCAGTTCCCCTCCGACAGGGACCGAGCAGTACTTC.

The J gene is TRBJ2-5, the V gene TRBV5-1, with TRBD2 identical over 16 bases. Germline V lookup: CDR1 SGHRS, CDR2 YFSETQ. Germline trimming cut 3 bases from V and 2 bases from J; bases unmatched to any gene: 1. The CDR3 has 16 residues. CDR3: CASSWGLAGGQETQYF. In nucleotides, the CDR3 is TGCGCCAGCAGCTGGGGACTAGCGGGGGGGCAAGAGACCCAGTACTTC.

This sequence joins TRBV6-5 and TRBJ1-2, with 9 bases identical to TRBD1. CDR1 is MNHEY, CDR2 SVGAGI, per germline. Trimming removed 2 bases from V and 8 bases from J; junction bases left unmatched: 6. CDR3 length: 14 residues. CDR3 DNA sequence: TGTGCCAGCAGTTACCGGGACAGGGTTAGCGGCTACACCTTC. As protein: CASSYRDRVSGYTF.

The chain combines TRBV19 with TRBJ1-2, with D perhaps TRBD1 (6 bases). The CDR3 has 12 amino acids. Germline CDR1 LNHDA, CDR2 SQIVND (reference sequence). V shed 7 bases and J shed 10 bases, with 16 bases lying between them. The CDR3 region is CASTDGRQAYTF. The CDR3 DNA reads as TGTGCCAGTACCGATGGGCGACAGGCCTACACCTTC.

This chain uses TRBV28 with TRBJ1-2; unclear D gene. Germline assignment: CDR1 MDHEN and CDR2 SYDVKM. Trimming cost V 7 bases and J 2 bases, with 17 bases left between them. The CDR3 length is 15 residues. This CDR3 is CASTGLQVPNYGYTF. In nucleotides, the CDR3 is TGTGCCAGCACTGGACTTCAAGTACCGAACTATGGCTACACCTTC.

CDR3 loop: CASSAHVDQPQHF. CDR3 in DNA: TGTGCCAGCAGCGCCCACGTAGATCAGCCCCAGCATTTT. This chain joins TRBV5-4 and TRBJ1-5; D ambiguous. CDR3 size: 13 residues. Trimming pared 4 bases from V and 5 bases from J, leaving 10 bases between. CDR1 is SGHNT and CDR2 is YYREEE in the germline V gene (reference sequence).

In DNA form, the CDR3 reads TGTGCCAGCAGTGCCGGGAGGGGACGGAGGGCTAACTATGGCTACACCTTC. Amino acids: CASSAGRGRRANYGYTF. The chain employs TRBV7-2 and TRBJ1-2, with a tentative D call TRBD1 (5 bases). The germline gives CDR1 SGHTA, CDR2 FQGNSA. The V end lost 6 bases, the J end lost 0 bases, and 20 bases lay between the germline ends. The CDR3 consists of 17 residues.

J is TRBJ1-5 and V is TRBV19, with D unresolved. Germline CDR1 is LNHDA and CDR2 is SQIVND (reference sequence). The length of the CDR3 is 13 residues. With 9 bases removed from V and 6 bases from J, the gap between germline ends came to 15 bases. CDR3 protein: CASTSQRSQPQHF. The CDR3 DNA is TGTGCCAGCACGTCCCAGCGGAGTCAGCCCCAGCATTTT.

The V and J genes are TRBV19 and TRBJ2-5; maybe TRBD2 (5 bases). Trimming took off 6 bases at V and 2 bases at J, with 10 bases between the two ends. Germline V lookup: CDR1 LNHDA, CDR2 SQIVND (reference sequence). The CDR3 contains 13 residues. CDR3 amino acids: CASSQRQQETQYF. CDR3 DNA sequence: TGTGCCAGTAGCCAGCGGCAACAAGAGACCCAGTACTTC.

The chain has TRBV7-6 and TRBJ2-3, with 9 bases lining up with TRBD2. Germline CDR1 reads SGHVS; CDR2 reads FNYEAQ. CDR3 length: 16 residues. V was pared by 0 bases and J by 4 bases, with 5 bases of the junction left unmatched. CDR3 sequence: CASSLAPTSGSDTQYF. CDR3 DNA: TGTGCCAGCAGCTTAGCGCCGACTAGCGGATCAGATACGCAGTATTTT.

The V call is TRBV7-3, the J call TRBJ2-7; TRBD1 agrees at 7 bases. Germline values: CDR1 SGHTA, CDR2 FQGTGA. CDR3 length equals 13 residues. V lost 5 bases, J lost 7 bases, and 8 bases stayed unmatched. In nucleotides, the CDR3 is TGTGCCAGCAGCCCACGGACAGGAGAGGAGCAGTACTTC. This translates into CASSPRTGEEQYF.

The chain links TRBV15 to TRBJ2-3; a weak D match, TRBD2 (5 bases). The CDR3 spans 17 residues. Germline V gives CDR1 LNHNV, CDR2 YYDKDF (reference sequence). Trimming pared 4 bases from V and 3 bases from J, leaving 20 bases between. CDR3 sequence: CATSKGNKGLETDTQYF. In DNA, the CDR3 is TGTGCCACCAGCAAAGGCAATAAAGGACTTGAAACAGATACGCAGTATTTT.

The rearrangement uses TRBV27 and TRBJ2-2; 11 nucleotides align to TRBD2. CDR3 size: 16 residues. V was clipped by 5 bases and J by 0 bases; unmatched bases: 2. The V gene's germline CDR1 is MNHEY and CDR2 SMNVEV (reference sequence). CDR3 amino acids: CASSVLAGANTGELFF. For the CDR3, the DNA is TGTGCCAGCAGTGTACTAGCGGGAGCGAACACCGGGGAGCTGTTTTTT.

The chain has TRBV6-5 and TRBJ1-5, with D perhaps matching TRBD1 (5 bases). This CDR3 is built from 12 residues. Trimming shortened V by 6 bases and J by 9 bases, and 12 bases separated the two germline ends. Germline V gene lookup returns CDR1 MNHEY and CDR2 SVGAGI. CDR3 amino acids: CASSPGGRPQHF. As DNA, the CDR3 is TGTGCCAGCAGCCCGGGGGGACGGCCCCAGCATTTT.

V and J are TRBV12-3 or TRBV12-4 and TRBJ1-2; D uncertain. The V and J ends lost 2 bases and 3 bases respectively, with 7 bases between them. The CDR3 is 13 amino acids. The CDR3 DNA reads TGTGCCAGCAGTTTACACAGAGACTATGGCTACACCTTC. It is translated as CASSLHRDYGYTF.

The chain employs TRBV18 and TRBJ1-6, with TRBD1 matching 9 bases. V lost 6 bases and J lost 9; bases outside the gene matches: 12. In germline, CDR1 is KGHSH, CDR2 LQKENI. CDR3 length equals 16 residues. CDR3 DNA: TGTGCCAGCTCTTTGAACGCTGGACAGGGGAGTTCACCCCTCCACTTT. Its translation: CASSLNAGQGSSPLHF.

The chain has TRBV3-1 (or the pseudogene TRBV3-2) and TRBJ2-5; D gene ambiguous. CDR3 size: 13 residues. The V gene lost 1 base and the J gene lost 12 bases, with 15 bases spanning the gap. Germline CDR1 reads LGHDT; CDR2 reads YNNKEL (reference sequence). CDR3 in amino acids: CASSQGRAPRKYF. CDR3 in DNA: TGTGCCAGCAGCCAAGGGCGAGCCCCGCGGAAGTACTTC.

V usage is TRBV5-6 and J usage is TRBJ2-1; D remains ambiguous. The CDR3 sequence is 14 residues long. From germline, CDR1 is SGHDT and CDR2 YYEEEE. The V gene lost 4 bases and the J gene lost 7 bases, with 15 bases spanning the gap. In DNA, the CDR3 is TGTGCCAGCAGCCCCCAACTCAGGAATAATGAGCAGTTCTTC. As protein: CASSPQLRNNEQFF.

The chain employs TRBV9 and TRBJ2-1; D perhaps matches TRBD1 (6 bases). The CDR3 runs to 13 residues. Germline values: CDR1 SGDLS, CDR2 YYNGEE. V was cut by 3 bases and J by 5 bases, with 9 bases left in between. The CDR3 loop is CASSDRQDNEQFF. The CDR3 DNA sequence: TGTGCCAGCAGCGACCGACAGGACAATGAGCAGTTCTTC.